The clone carrying this T cell receptor (beta chain) was seen many times. These data belong to a study of T cell repertoires in cytomegalovirus infection. Study-wide background: Based on public TCR beta signatures, there were indications of CMV infection and of a matching HLA type.

TCRdb analysed the reads with MiXCR anew, one entry per CDR3 protein. The sample contains about 360,000 distinct CDR3 sequences, 15% to 20% of which appear only once. This CDR3 contains 12 residues. Trimming pared 5 bases from V and 4 bases from J, leaving 8 bases between. In germline, CDR1 is SGHVS, CDR2 FQNEAQ. This clonotype was sampled from a human donor in good health (CMV status not recorded). Some clones in this sample may be carry-over from other donors' samples. Sequencing was done on a sample of PBMCs. The gene calls are TRBV7-8 and TRBJ1-2; perhaps TRBD1 as D (5 bases). The CDR3 sequence: CASSRGAYGYTF. The CDR3 coding sequence is TGTGCCAGCAGCCGTGGGGCCTATGGCTACACCTTC.